A single sample gave rise to the 13 T cell receptor beta chains below, sequenced in a study of Graves' ophthalmopathy and Graves' hyperthyroidism. Investigators amplified TCR beta CDR3 regions from RNA transcripts. Following a first-round RT-PCR that used HTBI primers, a second-round multiplex PCR was carried out. One entry per CDR3 protein, called by TCRdb with MiXCR from the multiplex PCR reads. Among about 340,000 distinct CDR3 sequences listed, roughly 17% were seen once. The source material was peripheral blood. These receptors all stem from an adult man with Graves' ophthalmopathy.

The chain links TRBV12-3 or TRBV12-4 to TRBJ2-7, with 8 bases lining up with TRBD1. With 8 bases clipped from V and 6 bases from J, the junction kept 12 bases outside the gene matches. CDR3 size: 14 residues. Here the CDR3 DNA reads TGTGCCAGCCTGCCAGGGGGCGCATCCGCCGAGCAGTACTTC. Translation: CASLPGGASAEQYF.

V usage is TRBV6-1 and J usage is TRBJ1-5; no clear D. Germline V gene data show CDR1 as MNHNS and CDR2 as SASEGT. The V gene lost 6 bases and the J gene lost 6 bases, with 9 bases spanning the gap. The CDR3 length is 12 residues. CDR3 in DNA: TGTGCCAGCAGAGCATGGCGTCAGCCCCAGCATTTT. Translation: CASRAWRQPQHF.

The table lists this clonotype with many counts. The gene calls are TRBV6-5 and TRBJ2-7, with 14 bases lining up with TRBD2. CDR1 and CDR2 (germline): MNHEY, SVGAGI. The CDR3 extends over 14 amino acids. With 6 bases clipped from V and 4 bases from J, the junction kept 2 bases outside the gene matches. This chain's CDR3 is CASRRTSGRYEQYF. The CDR3 region has the DNA TGTGCCAGCAGGCGGACTAGCGGGAGGTACGAGCAGTACTTC.

This clonotype came up many times. V gene TRBV18 combines with J gene TRBJ2-5, with D possibly matching TRBD2 (6 bases). Germline V gives CDR1 KGHSH, CDR2 LQKENI. The CDR3 is made up of 14 amino acids. Between the trimmed V and J ends, which lost 3 bases and 5 bases, there was a span of 13 bases. The CDR3 coding sequence is TGTGCCAGCTCACCTTCGACCGCGGGGGAGACCCAGTACTTC. The encoded protein is CASSPSTAGETQYF.

This clonotype was picked up many times. This rearrangement joins TRBV6-2 or TRBV6-3 to TRBJ1-1, with D tentatively TRBD1 (5 bases). With 0 bases removed from V and 9 bases from J, the gap between germline ends came to 8 bases. This CDR3 contains 12 residues. CDR1 and CDR2 from the germline V gene are MNHEY and SVGEGT. CDR3: CASSYSSGQAFF. The CDR3 DNA sequence: TGTGCCAGCAGTTACTCCTCGGGACAAGCTTTCTTT.

This clonotype occurred many times. The chain joins TRBV7-9 to TRBJ2-7, with 7 positions matching TRBD1. The CDR3 has 15 residues. Trimming removed 1 base from V and 2 bases from J; junction bases left unmatched: 5. Germline CDR1 is SEHNR and CDR2 is FQNEAQ (reference sequence). The CDR3 bases are TGTGCCAGCAGCTTAGTGGGGACAGTCGCCTACGAGCAGTACTTC. Translating gives CASSLVGTVAYEQYF.

This clonotype was recorded at least ten times. V gene TRBV10-2 combines with J gene TRBJ2-5; 7 bases agree with TRBD2. V was clipped by 4 bases and J by 1 base; unmatched bases: 3. Germline V lookup: CDR1 WSHSY, CDR2 SAAADI. The CDR3 spans 14 residues. The CDR3: CASSGSSGQETQYF. The CDR3 DNA is TGCGCCAGCAGTGGATCTAGCGGCCAAGAGACCCAGTACTTC.

The table lists this clonotype with many counts. The chain links TRBV20-1 to TRBJ1-2, with D hard to call. Trimming took 0 bases from V and 8 from J, leaving 10 bases between them. The germline V gene has CDR1 DFQATT and CDR2 SNEGSKA (reference sequence). This CDR3 is 12 amino acids long. CDR3 sequence reads: CSARESGRGYTF. CDR3 DNA sequence: TGCAGTGCTAGAGAGAGCGGGCGGGGCTACACCTTC.

Points on this clonotype: Its ends do not fully match the called genes, so a read error is possible. The chain joins TRBV7-2 to TRBJ2-7, with 9 bases that match TRBD1. The CDR3 has 15 residues. The germline CDR1 and CDR2 sequences are SGHTA and FQGNSA. In DNA form, the CDR3 reads TGTGTCAGCAGCTTAGGACAGGGGATCTCCTACGAGCAGTACTTC. Protein: CVSSLGQGISYEQYF.

This clonotype was counted at least ten times. The chain couples TRBV30 to TRBJ2-5; D possibly corresponds to TRBD1 (5 bases). Germline CDR1 GTSNPN, CDR2 SVGIG (reference sequence). Trimming removed 3 bases from V and 1 base from J, with 12 bases in between. This CDR3 contains 14 residues. CDR3 loop: CAWSQDSSQETQYF. CDR3 DNA: TGTGCCTGGAGCCAAGACAGCAGCCAAGAGACCCAGTACTTC.

This clonotype was seen ten or more times. The chain uses TRBV7-2 and TRBJ2-4; D not certain. The germline gives CDR1 SGHTA, CDR2 FQGNSA. This CDR3 is built from 18 residues. V dropped 2 bases and J dropped 2 bases, with 19 bases sitting between them. CDR3 sequence (DNA): TGTGCCAGCAGCTTATCCCGGCCAGACACACCGTCCAAAAACATTCAGTACTTC. This gives the protein CASSLSRPDTPSKNIQYF.

This clonotype has at least ten counts. The gene calls are TRBV11-2 and TRBJ2-7; TRBD1 matches 9 bases. After removal of 5 bases from V and 4 bases from J, the junction contained 6 bases not matched to a gene. From germline, CDR1 is SGHAT and CDR2 FQNNGV. CDR3 length: 14 amino acids. CDR3 DNA sequence: TGTGCCAGCAGCCCGGACAGGGGACCATACGAGCAGTACTTC. The encoded protein is CASSPDRGPYEQYF.

This clonotype appeared a few times. The chain combines TRBV19 with TRBJ2-2; D is perhaps TRBD2 (6 bases). There are 16 residues in the CDR3. V was trimmed by 8 bases and J by 0 bases, leaving 16 bases between them. Germline loops: CDR1 LNHDA, CDR2 SQIVND (reference sequence). The CDR3: CASRGGVIANTGELFF. The CDR3 coding sequence is TGTGCCAGTCGGGGCGGGGTGATAGCGAACACCGGGGAGCTGTTTTTT.